This T cell receptor (beta chain) was found in a study of OX40 agonist ivuxolimab in advanced cancers. Across the whole study: At doses from 0.01 to 10 mg/kg, patients were given intravenous ivuxolimab every 2 weeks. Findings of the study overall: Also present in some nonresponders was a low level of normalized T-cell clonal expansion. Among T cells, CD8+ cells averaged more expanded clones than CD4+ cells.

As concerns this clone: Its antigen is not identified.

Sequencing used immunoSEQ multiplex PCR; TCRdb keeps in-frame clones, though not all of them. The table shows roughly 80,000 clones, with 70% to 90% occurring only once. The CDR3 length is 13 residues. The germline V gene has CDR1 GTSNPN and CDR2 SVGIG (reference sequence). Trimming pared 4 bases from V and 3 bases from J, leaving 12 bases between. Sequencing used CD4+ or CD8+ T cells sorted from blood, obtained in a trial of the OX40 agonist ivuxolimab. The sequence was obtained from an adult with an advanced solid tumor such as melanoma, head and neck, liver or kidney cancer. The chain recombines TRBV30 with TRBJ2-5, with D uncertain. CDR3 nucleotide sequence: TGTGCCTGGATGGGAATAGGAGAAGAGACCCAGTACTTC. Translating gives CAWMGIGEETQYF.